This T cell receptor (beta chain) was observed in a study of cytomegalovirus exposure and HLA in healthy donors. In the study overall: The study placed around 80% of its approximately 400 genotyped donors in the Caucasian-associated ancestry cluster. Broader study findings: Analyses of presence and absence presupposed an approximately uniform sequencing depth across donors. Later genetic work tied a missense DCLRE1C variant to beta-chain V and J trimming. An analysis was carried out at a later point. It showed that HLA-associated TCR beta chains were more clonally expanded than equally common non-associated chains.

PCR involved 60 Vbeta and 13 Jbeta primers. The protocol was immunoSEQ multiplex PCR, while the TCRdb copy is restricted to in-frame clones and leaves out a portion. The sample records 140,000 or so clones, 70% being singletons. This clone was found a few times. Its antigen is not identified. Germline is not matched at one junction end, which may reflect a read error. The germline V gene encodes CDR1 MNHNS and CDR2 SASEGT. This CDR3 spans 15 amino acids. The chain uses TRBV6-1 and TRBJ2-5; 9 bases line up with TRBD2. This clonotype was sampled from a woman in her twenties or thirties in good health and CMV-seronegative. The sample was PBMCs. The CDR3 sequence is CASSEGSAGGTTRDF. Here the CDR3 DNA reads TGTGCCAGCAGTGAAGGTTCAGCGGGGGGAACCACCAGGGACTTC.